This entry lists 17 T cell receptor beta chains sequenced from one sample in a study of T cells expressing NK-cell markers. Using the 5' RACE reads, TCRdb records one entry per CDR3 protein without DNA. The clone table shows roughly 390,000 distinct CDR3 sequences, with the ten largest holding about 10%. Sample: blood T cells: a sorted CD56 or NKG2C T cell subset, CD4+ or CD8+ T cells, or bulk PBMC T cells (not recorded which). These receptors were obtained from a woman aged 50 to 60 in good health.

V usage is TRBV10-3 and J usage is TRBJ2-1; the D call from TCRdb, TRBD1, cannot be confirmed without DNA. CDR1 and CDR2 from the germline V gene are ENHRY and SYGVKD. The CDR3 covers 15 residues. CDR3 sequence: CAISAEEGGNSEQFF.

V gene TRBV3-1 combines with J gene TRBJ2-1; as DNA is missing, the TRBD2 call by TCRdb cannot be tested. Germline CDR1 and CDR2: LGHDT and YNNKEL (reference sequence). This CDR3 contains 12 residues. CDR3 loop: CASSLASRQQFF.

The V gene is TRBV5-1, the J gene TRBJ2-1. The CDR3 is 16 amino acids. In germline, CDR1 is SGHRS, CDR2 YFSETQ. The CDR3 sequence is CASSFDTGTTYNEQFF. Together with reference TRBV5-1 and TRBJ2-1, the CDR3 gives the full variable domain: KAGVTQTPRYLIKTRGQQVTLSCSPISGHRSVSWYQQTPGQGLQFLFEYFSETQRNKGNFPGRFSGRQFSNSRSEMNVSTLELGDSALYLCASSFDTGTTYNEQFFGPGTRLTVL.

CDR3 amino acids: CSARHVRLGEKLFF. The chain joins TRBV20-1 to TRBJ1-4. The CDR3 length is 14 residues. Looked up from germline, CDR1 is DFQATT and CDR2 is SNEGSKA (reference sequence).

The gene calls are TRBV12-3 or TRBV12-4 and TRBJ2-7; checking the TCRdb D call of TRBD1 is not possible without DNA. The CDR3 has 11 residues. This CDR3 is CASSITGEQYF.

CDR3: CASSLDGFLYEQYF. The chain has TRBV5-1 and TRBJ2-7. The germline V gene encodes CDR1 SGHRS and CDR2 YFSETQ. The CDR3 extends over 14 amino acids.

J is TRBJ2-1 and V is TRBV20-1; TCRdb indicates TRBD2, and absent DNA this call remains unverified. The length of the CDR3 is 14 residues. Looked up from germline, CDR1 is DFQATT and CDR2 is SNEGSKA (reference sequence). The CDR3 loop is CSARGPLADNEQFF.

V gene TRBV29-1 combines with J gene TRBJ2-1; the TRBD2 assignment by TCRdb is unverifiable without DNA. Germline V gene sequence: CDR1 SQVTM, CDR2 ANQGSEA. CDR3 length: 17 amino acids. CDR3 sequence reads: CSVTASLAGGVYNEQFF.

The V and J genes are TRBV29-1 and TRBJ1-3. CDR1 is SQVTM, CDR2 ANQGSEA, per germline. The CDR3 covers 13 residues. CDR3 sequence: CSVGASSGNTIYF.

The chain employs TRBV7-2 and TRBJ2-1; as DNA is missing, the TRBD2 call by TCRdb cannot be tested. CDR3 length: 17 residues. Germline-derived CDR1 and CDR2 are SGHTA and FQGNSA. CDR3 residues: CASSFPGRETYNNEQFF. The full variable domain, completed using reference TRBV7-2 and TRBJ2-1, is GAGVSQSPSNKVTEKGKDVELRCDPISGHTALYWYRQSLGQGLEFLIYFQGNSAPDKSGLPSDRFSAERTGGSVSTLTIQRTQQEDSAVYLCASSFPGRETYNNEQFFGPGTRLTVL.

The chain combines TRBV6-6 with TRBJ1-6; TCRdb calls TRBD1, which cannot be checked without DNA. In germline, CDR1 is MNHNY, CDR2 SVGAGI (reference sequence). This CDR3 has 12 residues. CDR3 amino acids: CASKGPNSPLHF.

The CDR3 sequence is CAITREILVYNEQFF. This sequence joins TRBV12-3 or TRBV12-4 and TRBJ2-1; checking the TCRdb D call of TRBD2 is not possible without DNA. The CDR3 is 15 residues long.

The gene calls are TRBV7-8 and TRBJ2-1; TCRdb names TRBD1, which stays unverified in the absence of DNA. This CDR3 comprises 15 residues. CDR1 and CDR2 (germline): SGHVS, FQNEAQ. The CDR3 loop is CASSPGTGVINEQFF.

The chain employs TRBV29-1 and TRBJ1-4. From germline, CDR1 is SQVTM and CDR2 ANQGSEA. This CDR3 is 14 amino acids long. CDR3 amino acids: CSVVGPTTNEKLFF.

CDR3 loop: CASSVPGVNTEAFF. The V and J genes are TRBV18 and TRBJ1-1; checking the TCRdb D call of TRBD1 is not possible without DNA. Germline assignment: CDR1 KGHSH and CDR2 LQKENI. The CDR3 is 14 residues long. The variable domain in full, completed from reference TRBV18 and TRBJ1-1, reads NAGVMQNPRHLVRRRGQEARLRCSPMKGHSHVYWYRQLPEEGLKFMVYLQKENIIDESGMPKERFSAEFPKEGPSILRIQQVVRGDSAAYFCASSVPGVNTEAFFGQGTRLTVV.

The chain uses TRBV20-1 and TRBJ2-1; TCRdb's D gene call, TRBD2, goes unchecked for lack of DNA. This CDR3 is 11 amino acids long. From germline, CDR1 is DFQATT and CDR2 SNEGSKA (reference sequence). The CDR3 here is CSARDSGPVFF.

The gene calls are TRBV27 and TRBJ2-1; TCRdb proposes TRBD1, but this gene call is untestable without DNA. The germline gives CDR1 MNHEY, CDR2 SMNVEV (reference sequence). The length of the CDR3 is 16 residues. The CDR3 sequence is CASSDQGITSYNEQFF.